This T cell receptor (beta chain) was captured by sequencing in a study of blood T cell repertoires in COVID-19. For the study at large: Nucleic acid was either cDNA or gDNA, and it came from T cells, B-cell-depleted T cells, or PBMCs.

Authors' data handling: Using reference gene primer amplification, nucleated cell counts were estimated. Libraries were prepared by immunoSEQ multiplex PCR; TCRdb keeps only in-frame clonotypes and omits some of them. D and trimming come from the DNA, and the V and J calls and clone size come from that table. The table records about 130,000 clones, 65% to 90% of them present only once. The length of the CDR3 is 14 residues. CDR1 MNHEY and CDR2 SMNVEV come from the germline V gene (reference sequence). V lost 5 bases, J lost 2 bases, and 10 bases lay in between. This chain connects TRBV27 to TRBJ1-5, with D perhaps matching TRBD1 (6 bases). This sequence was found in an older woman with active or convalescent COVID-19. The sequencing sample was made of peripheral blood. CDR3 sequence (DNA): TGTGCCAGCAGTCGGACAGTGGGCAATCAGCCCCAGCATTTT. Encoded protein: CASSRTVGNQPQHF.